This T cell receptor beta chain was identified during a study of T-cell memory formation after mild COVID-19. Study-wide results and caveats: The finding that pre-infection memory included some responding clones suggested that cross-reactive memory joined.

After 5'RACE with constant-segment primers, TCR alpha and TCR beta cDNA libraries carrying sample barcodes and UMIs were obtained. MiXCR, run by TCRdb on the 5' RACE reads, gives a single entry per CDR3 protein. The sample yields 200,000 to 300,000 distinct CDR3 sequences, 8.5% to 9.5% seen once. This clonotype has a handful of counts. What it binds is unknown. Germline lookup yields CDR1 SEHNR and CDR2 FQNEAQ (reference sequence). The CDR3 has 16 amino acids. Trimming took 5 bases from V and 1 from J; bases not matched to a gene: 5. This receptor was taken from a man between 18 and 29 years old who had mild COVID-19 (a few samples of this study predate the infection). Cell type and time point are not known. The sequencing sample was made of PBMCs or a T cell subset sorted from them (not recorded which). The genes are TRBV7-9 and TRBJ1-5, with TRBD1 matching 10 bases. The CDR3 sequence is CASSPRTGGSNQPQHF. Here the CDR3 DNA reads TGTGCCAGCAGCCCCCGGACAGGGGGAAGCAATCAGCCCCAGCATTTT.